The rows below give T cell receptor beta chains drawn from one sample of a study of blood T cell repertoires in COVID-19. Profiled with immunoSEQ multiplex PCR; TCRdb holds only in-frame clones, not every one. The sample shows 350,000 to 400,000 clones, approximately 86% of them seen only once. The sequenced sample consisted of peripheral blood. These TCRs come from an older woman with COVID-19, enrolled during active disease. Each CDR3 is given with its conserved first and last residue. A D gene is named only where the DNA matches it firmly. For some rows the clone size is stated as once, few or many, or as a class when expanded; others skip it.

d_gene | j_gene | v_gene | abundance | CDR3nt | CDR3aa
TRBD1 | TRBJ2-5 | TRBV7-9 | NA | TGTGCCAGCAGCTTCCTCCCCTTACAGGGGGCTTGGGAGACCCAGTACTTC | CASSFLPLQGAWETQYF
NA | TRBJ1-6 | TRBV9 | few | TGTGCCAGCAGCGTAGAGGCGGCGGCTAGCTCCTATAATTCACCCCTCCACTTT | CASSVEAAASSYNSPLHF
NA | TRBJ2-7 | TRBV19 | NA | TGTGCCAGTAGTATAGAAGTTGGGGAGGCCGGGGTTCGTTCGGGGGAGCAGTACTTC | CASSIEVGEAGVRSGEQYF
TRBD2 | TRBJ2-5 | TRBV24-1 | NA | TGTGCCACCCGCGCGGGACTAGCGGGGGGAGAGACCCAGTACTTC | CATRAGLAGGETQYF
TRBD2 | TRBJ2-3 | TRBV11-2 | NA | TGTGCCAGCAGGGCTGTCCTAGCGGGGACAGATACGCAGTATTTT | CASRAVLAGTDTQYF
NA | TRBJ1-1 | TRBV10-3 | NA | TGTGCCGGGACTTCGGGTCGAGGGACTGAAGCTTTCTTT | CAGTSGRGTEAFF
NA | TRBJ2-7 | TRBV5-1 | NA | TGCGCCAGCAGCGAACGGACACCGTCCTACGAGCAGTACTTC | CASSERTPSYEQYF
NA | TRBJ1-5 | TRBV7-2 | NA | TGTGCCAGCAGCTTTAGTGCGTCTGGCAATCAGCCCCAGCATTTT | CASSFSASGNQPQHF
NA | TRBJ1-2 | TRBV29-1 | NA | TGCAGCGTCCCCGAATCGACACTTGGGGGCTACACCTTC | CSVPESTLGGYTF
TRBD1 | TRBJ2-5 | TRBV15 | NA | TGTGCCACCAGCTCCAATGTCGGGACAGGGGTAAAGGAGACCCAGTACTTC | CATSSNVGTGVKETQYF
NA | TRBJ1-1 | TRBV7-8 | NA | TGTGCCAGCAGGGCGGGGGGACGACCGAACACTGAAGCTTTCTTT | CASRAGGRPNTEAFF
TRBD2 | TRBJ2-3 | TRBV10-3 | NA | TGTGCCATCAGTGAAGGTGGGACTAGAGTTACAGATACGCAGTATTTT | CAISEGGTRVTDTQYF
NA | TRBJ2-7 | TRBV25-1 | NA | TGTGCCAGCAGCCTCACAGGGAACGAGCAGTACTTC | CASSLTGNEQYF
TRBD1 | TRBJ1-2 | TRBV2 | NA | TGTGCCAGCAGTTCTGACAGGGGGCAAAGCTATGGCTACACCTTC | CASSSDRGQSYGYTF
NA | TRBJ1-2 | TRBV2 | NA | TGTGCCAGCAGCCTTGACATTCATGGCTACACCTTC | CASSLDIHGYTF
NA | TRBJ2-4 | TRBV5-4 | few | TGTGCCAGCCAACTTTCCGGGACTAACATTCAGTACTTC | CASQLSGTNIQYF
NA | TRBJ1-5 | TRBV21-1 | NA | TGTGCCAGCAGCGGTCCGGGACAGGGAGTTGAAAATCAGCCCCAGCATTTT | CASSGPGQGVENQPQHF
NA | TRBJ2-5 | TRBV11-3 | NA | TGTGCCAGCAAGTTTCGGGGGGCGCGTGAGACCCAGTACTTC | CASKFRGARETQYF
NA | TRBJ1-2 | TRBV25-1 | few | TGTGCCAGCAGTGTTTGGGAAGGGGGAGGCTACACCTTC | CASSVWEGGGYTF
TRBD1 | TRBJ1-5 | TRBV2 | NA | TGTGCCAGCAGTTCCGGGACAGGGGTAAATCAGCCCCAGCATTTT | CASSSGTGVNQPQHF
TRBD2 | TRBJ2-7 | TRBV6-5 | once | TGTGCCAGCAGGGGGACTAGCGGGGTCCCCGGCGAGCAGTACTTC | CASRGTSGVPGEQYF
TRBD2 | TRBJ2-7 | TRBV3-1/TRBV3-2 | NA | TGTGCCAGCAGCCGGGCTAGCGGGGGGCTGAGCTCCTACGAGCAGTACTTC | CASSRASGGLSSYEQYF
TRBD1 | TRBJ2-7 | TRBV18 | NA | TGTGCCAGCTCACCACCGGGACAGTCCTACGAGCAGTACTTC | CASSPPGQSYEQYF